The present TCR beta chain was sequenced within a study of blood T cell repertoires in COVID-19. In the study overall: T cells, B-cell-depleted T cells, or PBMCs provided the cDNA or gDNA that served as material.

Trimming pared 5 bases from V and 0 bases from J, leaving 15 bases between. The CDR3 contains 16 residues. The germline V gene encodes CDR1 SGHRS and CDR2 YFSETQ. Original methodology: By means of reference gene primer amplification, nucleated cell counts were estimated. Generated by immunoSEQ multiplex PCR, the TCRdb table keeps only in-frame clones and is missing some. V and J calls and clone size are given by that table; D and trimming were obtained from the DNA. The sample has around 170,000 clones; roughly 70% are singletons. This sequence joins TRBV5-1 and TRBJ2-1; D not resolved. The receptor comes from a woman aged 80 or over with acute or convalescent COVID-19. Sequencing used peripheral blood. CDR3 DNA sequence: TGCGCCAGCAGTATAACGTATGCCAGCTCCTACAATGAGCAGTTCTTC. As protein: CASSITYASSYNEQFF.